These T cell receptor beta chains were read from a single sample in a study of shared clonotypes between healthy human individuals. The table came from immunoSEQ multiplex PCR; TCRdb's copy has only in-frame clones and leaves some out. The sample shows millions of clones, about 95% of them seen only once. The specimen was naive CD8+ T cells sorted from blood. Every receptor here comes from a man aged 18 to 30 in good health. Each CDR3 is given with its conserved first and last residue. D genes are given only for firm matches.

v_call: TRBV2; cdr3_length: 16; d_call: TRBD1; j_call: TRBJ2-7; cdr3_aa: CASSEESRGTGYEQYF; cdr3_nt: TGTGCCAGCAGTGAGGAGAGTCGTGGGACAGGCTACGAGCAGTACTTC
v_call: TRBV4-2; cdr3_length: 16; d_call: NA; j_call: TRBJ2-1; cdr3_aa: CASSQEEGGRWNEQFF; cdr3_nt: TGTGCCAGCAGCCAAGAGGAGGGGGGGAGGTGGAATGAGCAGTTCTTC
v_call: TRBV7-9; cdr3_length: 19; d_call: TRBD1; j_call: TRBJ2-1; cdr3_aa: CASSSTGGAGGFWDNEQFF; cdr3_nt: TGTGCCAGCAGCTCCACAGGGGGCGCTGGGGGATTTTGGGACAATGAGCAGTTCTTC
v_call: TRBV5-5; cdr3_length: 17; d_call: NA; j_call: TRBJ1-5; cdr3_aa: CASSLGLGQGIDQPQHF; cdr3_nt: TGTGCCAGCAGCCTGGGCCTCGGGCAGGGGATAGATCAGCCCCAGCATTTT
v_call: TRBV4-1; cdr3_length: 15; d_call: NA; j_call: TRBJ2-7; cdr3_aa: CASSQDFVILGEQYF; cdr3_nt: TGCGCCAGCAGCCAAGACTTCGTCATCTTGGGGGAGCAGTACTTC
v_call: TRBV27; cdr3_length: 19; d_call: TRBD2; j_call: TRBJ2-2; cdr3_aa: CASSSFLAGTSPGTGELFF; cdr3_nt: TGTGCCAGCAGTTCGTTCCTGGCAGGGACTAGCCCGGGGACCGGGGAGCTGTTTTTT
v_call: TRBV6-6; cdr3_length: 12; d_call: TRBD1; j_call: TRBJ1-2; cdr3_aa: CASSSTGEGYTF; cdr3_nt: TGTGCCAGCAGTTCCACAGGGGAAGGCTACACCTTC
v_call: TRBV27; cdr3_length: 16; d_call: TRBD2; j_call: TRBJ2-1; cdr3_aa: CASSLSLAGDIAEQFF; cdr3_nt: TGTGCCAGCAGTTTATCACTAGCGGGGGATATCGCTGAGCAGTTCTTC
v_call: TRBV5-6; cdr3_length: 13; d_call: NA; j_call: TRBJ1-5; cdr3_aa: CASSLGPDQPQHF; cdr3_nt: TGTGCCAGCAGCTTGGGGCCCGATCAGCCCCAGCATTTT
v_call: TRBV7-9; cdr3_length: 12; d_call: NA; j_call: TRBJ2-3; cdr3_aa: CAETNRADTQYF; cdr3_nt: TGTGCGGAGACTAATAGGGCAGATACGCAGTATTTT
v_call: TRBV5-1; cdr3_length: 15; d_call: NA; j_call: TRBJ1-3; cdr3_aa: CASSLGESSGNTIYF; cdr3_nt: TGCGCCAGCAGTTTGGGAGAGAGCTCTGGAAACACCATATATTTT
v_call: TRBV9; cdr3_length: 18; d_call: TRBD1; j_call: TRBJ1-1; cdr3_aa: CASSASGQLPPVNTEAFF; cdr3_nt: TGTGCCAGCAGCGCCTCGGGACAGCTCCCCCCAGTGAACACTGAAGCTTTCTTT
v_call: TRBV28; cdr3_length: 14; d_call: TRBD1; j_call: TRBJ2-7; cdr3_aa: CASSRGQYLYEQYF; cdr3_nt: TGTGCCAGCAGCCGGGGACAGTATTTGTACGAGCAGTACTTC
v_call: TRBV7-8; cdr3_length: 16; d_call: NA; j_call: TRBJ2-2; cdr3_aa: CASSLVPGAYTGELFF; cdr3_nt: TGTGCCAGCAGCTTAGTTCCGGGGGCTTACACCGGGGAGCTGTTTTTT
v_call: TRBV9; cdr3_length: 12; d_call: TRBD2; j_call: TRBJ2-5; cdr3_aa: CASNGGEETQYF; cdr3_nt: TGTGCCAGCAATGGGGGGGAAGAGACCCAGTACTTC
v_call: TRBV29-1; cdr3_length: 12; d_call: NA; j_call: TRBJ1-2; cdr3_aa: CSAIGEDYGYTF; cdr3_nt: TGCAGCGCGATAGGGGAAGACTATGGCTACACCTTC
v_call: TRBV10-2; cdr3_length: 13; d_call: NA; j_call: TRBJ2-7; cdr3_aa: CASSGQGFYEQYF; cdr3_nt: TGCGCCAGCAGTGGTCAGGGGTTCTACGAGCAGTACTTC